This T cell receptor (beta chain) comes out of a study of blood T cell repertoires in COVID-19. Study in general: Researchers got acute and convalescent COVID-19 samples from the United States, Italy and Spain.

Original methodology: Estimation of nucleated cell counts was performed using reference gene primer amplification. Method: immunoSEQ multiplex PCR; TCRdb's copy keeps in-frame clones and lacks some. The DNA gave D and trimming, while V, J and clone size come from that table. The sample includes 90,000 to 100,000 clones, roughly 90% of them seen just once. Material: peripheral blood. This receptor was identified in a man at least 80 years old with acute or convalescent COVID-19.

In nucleotides, the CDR3 is TGTGCCAGCAGGCTAAACAATGAGCAGTTCTTC. Its protein is CASRLNNEQFF. The chain employs TRBV5-4 and TRBJ2-1, with D unclear. Deletions cut 5 bases from V and 5 bases from J, with 5 bases between. The CDR3 extends over 11 amino acids. CDR1 is SGHNT, CDR2 YYREEE, per germline (reference sequence). The full variable domain, completed using reference TRBV5-4 and TRBJ2-1, is ETGVTQSPTHLIKTRGQQVTLRCSSQSGHNTVSWYQQALGQGPQFIFQYYREEENGRGNFPPRFSGLQFPNYSSELNVNALELDDSALYLCASRLNNEQFFGPGTRLTVL.